This T cell receptor beta chain was recorded in a study of shared clonotypes between healthy human individuals. Sequencing was performed with immunoSEQ multiplex PCR; in TCRdb, only in-frame clones are kept and a portion is missing. The sample lists roughly 1.4 million clones, 97% to 99% occurring once. V lost 6 bases, J lost 0 bases, and 12 bases lay in between. Germline V gives CDR1 LNHNV, CDR2 YYDKDF (reference sequence). The CDR3 totals 15 residues. The sequenced sample consisted of naive CD4+ T cells sorted from blood. As for subset: CD45RA+ positively selected. The chain uses TRBV15 and TRBJ2-4, with a tentative D call TRBD1 (6 bases). This receptor was taken from a man aged 30 to 45 in good health. The CDR3 bases are TGTGCCACCAGTCATAACAGGGTAGCCAAAAACATTCAGTACTTC. It encodes CATSHNRVAKNIQYF.